This entry features one TCR beta chain sequence. V gave up 4 bases and J gave up 4 bases, with 12 bases separating them. CDR1 is SGHDT, CDR2 YYEEEE, per germline. CDR3 length: 14 amino acids. The table came from immunoSEQ multiplex PCR; TCRdb's copy has only in-frame clones and leaves some out. The sample lists some 15,000 clones, roughly 80% seen once, with about 2.5% in the top ten. The data belong to a study of tumor-infiltrating lymphocytes in localized non-small cell lung cancer. This sequence was found in a human donor with non-small cell lung cancer. The sequenced material came from lung tumor tissue. The rearrangement uses TRBV5-6 and TRBJ2-1; tentatively, D is TRBD1 (6 bases). CDR3 nucleotide sequence: TGTGCCAGCAGCAGGGGGAGCATATACAATGAGCAGTTCTTC. This translates into CASSRGSIYNEQFF.